What follows are 23 T cell receptor beta chains derived from one specimen sequenced in a study of OX40 agonist ivuxolimab in advanced cancers. The method behind the library was the immunoSEQ multiplex PCR assay. TCRdb's version of the immuneACCESS table is confined to in-frame rearrangements and falls short of the full clone set. An unresolved V gene accounts for under half of the shortfall where checked; the remainder is of unknown origin. The table for this sample lists 35,000 to 40,000 clones; around 90% of them were counted only once. The ten most abundant clones make up 12% of the sample. The sample consisted of CD4+ or CD8+ T cells sorted from blood, taken in a trial of the OX40 agonist ivuxolimab. Receptor source: an adult with an advanced solid tumor such as melanoma, head and neck, liver or kidney cancer.

The genes are TRBV7-6 and TRBJ1-5; unclear D gene. CDR1 and CDR2 (germline): SGHVS, FNYEAQ. The CDR3 spans 13 residues. V lost 5 bases to trimming and J lost 4 bases, with 9 bases between them. In DNA, the CDR3 is TGTGCCAGCAGCCAAGGGTTGAATCAGCCCCAGCATTTT. The encoded protein is CASSQGLNQPQHF.

The chain employs TRBV11-2 and TRBJ1-2; perhaps TRBD1 as D (5 bases). This CDR3 contains 12 residues. CDR1 and CDR2 from the germline V gene are SGHAT and FQNNGV. V lost 7 bases to trimming and J lost 4 bases, with 10 bases between them. The CDR3 DNA follows: TGTGCCAGCACCCCGGGGCCCTATGGCTACACCTTC. It translates to CASTPGPYGYTF. Drawing the rest from reference TRBV11-2 and TRBJ1-2, the complete variable domain is EAGVAQSPRYKIIEKRQSVAFWCNPISGHATLYWYQQILGQGPKLLIQFQNNGVVDDSQLPKDRFSAERLKGVDSTLKIQPAKLEDSAVYLCASTPGPYGYTFGSGTRLTVV.

This clone was picked up one time. The CDR3 loop is CASSGLAGVYEQYF. The DNA of the CDR3 is TGTGCCAGCAGTGGGCTAGCGGGAGTTTACGAGCAGTACTTC. The genes are TRBV6-1 and TRBJ2-7; 10 bases map to TRBD2. V dropped 4 bases and J dropped 4; count of bases not matched to a gene: 4. Germline loops: CDR1 MNHNS, CDR2 SASEGT. This CDR3 region has 14 residues.

The chain uses TRBV6-4 and TRBJ2-3; possible D gene TRBD2, 6 bases. Germline loops: CDR1 MRHNA, CDR2 SNTAGT. The V end was cut by 0 bases, the J end by 0 bases, with 10 bases between. The CDR3 is made up of 16 amino acids. The CDR3 DNA reads TGTGCCAGCAGTGACTCAAGCGGGTTTAGCACAGATACGCAGTATTTT. Protein sequence: CASSDSSGFSTDTQYF.

The gene calls are TRBV15 and TRBJ1-2, with TRBD1 matching 7 bases. The V segment lost 5 bases and the J segment 7 bases; nucleotides outside the gene matches: 10. This CDR3 comprises 14 residues. The germline gives CDR1 LNHNV, CDR2 YYDKDF (reference sequence). The CDR3 DNA reads TGTGCCACCAGCCCTCGGGGGACAGTCTTTGGCTACACCTTC. Translated, it gives CATSPRGTVFGYTF.

The chain links TRBV4-1 to TRBJ1-2, with no clear D. The V end was cut by 3 bases, the J end by 3 bases, with 20 bases between. CDR1 is MGHRA and CDR2 is YSYEKL in the germline V gene. The CDR3 totals 17 residues. The CDR3 bases are TGCGCCAGCAGCCAGCGCTCGACCTACTCCGGGGACTATGGCTACACCTTC. Amino acids: CASSQRSTYSGDYGYTF.

The chain recombines TRBV27 with TRBJ2-2, with D possibly TRBD1 on 6 matching bases. This CDR3 spans 17 amino acids. The germline V gene encodes CDR1 MNHEY and CDR2 SMNVEV (reference sequence). V was cut by 3 bases and J by 4 bases, with 18 bases left in between. The CDR3 here is CASSFGWAGVVTGELFF. CDR3 DNA sequence: TGTGCCAGCAGTTTCGGGTGGGCAGGGGTAGTCACCGGGGAGCTGTTTTTT.

The chain employs TRBV11-2 and TRBJ1-1; D remains unclear. Germline V CDR1 and CDR2: SGHAT, FQNNGV. The CDR3 is 13 residues long. V lost 4 bases and J lost 6, with 12 bases in between. CDR3 amino acids: CASSSDRISEAFF. The CDR3 DNA follows: TGTGCCAGCAGCTCGGACCGGATATCTGAAGCTTTCTTT.

The chain has TRBV19 and TRBJ2-1; the D is unclear. The V gene lost 4 bases and the J gene lost 10 bases, with 14 bases spanning the gap. The CDR3 spans 13 residues. Germline loops: CDR1 LNHDA, CDR2 SQIVND (reference sequence). CDR3 loop: CASSTNYREEQFF. The DNA for the CDR3 is TGTGCCAGTAGTACGAACTATAGAGAGGAGCAGTTCTTC.

The rearrangement uses TRBV4-1 and TRBJ1-1; D gene ambiguous. Trimming shortened V by 3 bases and J by 0 bases, and 8 bases separated the two germline ends. The germline V gene encodes CDR1 MGHRA and CDR2 YSYEKL. There are 14 residues in the CDR3. CDR3 coding DNA: TGCGCCAGCAGCCATCCGGGTTTGAACACTGAAGCTTTCTTT. Translated: CASSHPGLNTEAFF.

This clone was counted a single time. This chain links TRBV6-6 with TRBJ2-4; tentative D call: TRBD1 (6 bases). This CDR3 contains 13 residues. Trimming cost V 5 bases and J 4 bases, with 9 bases left between them. The germline CDR1 and CDR2 sequences are MNHNY and SVGAGI (reference sequence). In nucleotides, the CDR3 is TGTGCCAGCAGTCGGGACACGAAAAACATTCAGTACTTC. This gives the protein CASSRDTKNIQYF.

This chain uses TRBV11-1 with TRBJ2-5, with D tentatively TRBD2 (6 bases). Germline V CDR1 and CDR2: SGHAT, FQDESV (reference sequence). The V end lost 3 bases, the J end lost 1 base, and 12 bases lay between the germline ends. This CDR3 spans 15 amino acids. In nucleotides, the CDR3 is TGTGCCAGCAGCTTCCTCGGGACTTTCCAAGAGACCCAGTACTTC. This encodes CASSFLGTFQETQYF.

The V call is TRBV27, the J call TRBJ1-2; 7 positions match TRBD1. The V gene's germline CDR1 is MNHEY and CDR2 SMNVEV (reference sequence). J lost 4 bases, V lost 3 bases, and 2 bases had no gene match. This CDR3 is 13 amino acids long. The CDR3 reads CASSFPGGYGYTF. CDR3 in DNA: TGTGCCAGCAGTTTCCCAGGGGGCTATGGCTACACCTTC.

V usage is TRBV5-1 and J usage is TRBJ1-2; 7 bases match TRBD1. After removal of 2 bases from V and 5 bases from J, the junction contained 6 bases not matched to a gene. Germline loops: CDR1 SGHRS, CDR2 YFSETQ. The CDR3 sequence is 14 residues long. The CDR3 loop reads CASSFVGTAYGYTF. In DNA, the CDR3 is TGCGCCAGCAGCTTTGTCGGGACAGCATATGGCTACACCTTC. The variable domain in full, with the rest retrieved from reference TRBV5-1 and TRBJ1-2, is KAGVTQTPRYLIKTRGQQVTLSCSPISGHRSVSWYQQTPGQGLQFLFEYFSETQRNKGNFPGRFSGRQFSNSRSEMNVSTLELGDSALYLCASSFVGTAYGYTFGSGTRLTVV.

This clone was counted a single time. The rearrangement uses TRBV7-8 and TRBJ1-1; 9 positions agree with TRBD1. Germline V gives CDR1 SGHVS, CDR2 FQNEAQ. CDR3 length: 14 amino acids. V trimming: 3 bases; J trimming: 4 bases; junction bases outside the gene matches: 3. Here the CDR3 DNA reads TGTGCCAGCAGCTTCCGGACAGGGGCCACTGAAGCTTTCTTT. As protein: CASSFRTGATEAFF. The full variable domain, completed using reference TRBV7-8 and TRBJ1-1, is GAGVSQSPRYKVAKRGQDVALRCDPISGHVSLFWYQQALGQGPEFLTYFQNEAQLDKSGLPSDRFFAERPEGSVSTLKIQRTQQEDSAVYLCASSFRTGATEAFFGQGTRLTVV.

The J gene is TRBJ1-5, the V gene TRBV10-2; possibly TRBD1 for D (5 bases). V was pared by 2 bases and J by 6 bases, with 11 bases between. CDR3 size: 14 residues. Per the germline V gene, CDR1 is WSHSY and CDR2 is SAAADI. The CDR3 loop is CASSEMGVFQPQHF. CDR3 DNA: TGCGCCAGCAGTGAGATGGGGGTTTTTCAGCCCCAGCATTTT.

The chain carries TRBV4-1 and TRBJ1-3; the D is unclear. Trimming took 4 bases from V and 0 from J, leaving 13 bases between them. The CDR3 sequence is 16 residues long. Germline values: CDR1 MGHRA, CDR2 YSYEKL. As DNA, the CDR3 is TGCGCCAGCAGCCCACACCCGTTTGACTCTGGAAACACCATATATTTT. It specifies CASSPHPFDSGNTIYF.

The chain carries TRBV4-1 and TRBJ1-2; perhaps TRBD1 as D (5 bases). CDR1 and CDR2 (germline): MGHRA, YSYEKL. This CDR3 contains 13 residues. Trimming stripped 1 base from V and 6 bases from J, with 9 bases between. CDR3 in DNA: TGCGCCAGCAGCCAAGTAAAGACAGATGGCTACACCTTC. Protein product: CASSQVKTDGYTF.

This chain uses TRBV5-8 with TRBJ1-5, with a possible D match to TRBD1 (5 bases). Trimming took 0 bases from V and 3 from J, leaving 13 bases between them. There are 16 residues in the CDR3. Germline V CDR1 and CDR2: SGHTS, YDEGEE. The CDR3 nucleotides read TGTGCCAGCAGCTTGGGGCACTACGGGACCAATCAGCCCCAGCATTTT. It is translated as CASSLGHYGTNQPQHF. The full variable domain, with the rest looked up from reference TRBV5-8 and TRBJ1-5, is EAGVTQSPTHLIKTRGQQATLRCSPISGHTSVYWYQQALGLGLQFLLWYDEGEERNRGNFPPRFSGRQFPNYSSELNVNALELEDSALYLCASSLGHYGTNQPQHFGDGTRLSIL.

The chain carries TRBV6-5 and TRBJ2-7, with D uncertain. The germline V gene encodes CDR1 MNHEY and CDR2 SVGAGI. Between the trimmed V and J ends, which lost 4 bases and 0 bases, there was a span of 16 bases. CDR3 length equals 16 residues. The CDR3 DNA sequence: TGTGCCAGCAGTTCCGAGAGTGTATCGAGCTCCTACGAGCAGTACTTC. This gives the protein CASSSESVSSSYEQYF.

The chain combines TRBV10-2 with TRBJ1-1; TRBD1 is a possible D gene (6 bases). Germline V gene lookup returns CDR1 WSHSY and CDR2 SAAADI. V dropped 6 bases and J dropped 7 bases, with 18 bases sitting between them. The CDR3 sequence is 14 residues long. CDR3 region: CASRDQGTIFEAFF. The CDR3 DNA reads as TGCGCCAGCAGGGACCAAGGGACAATCTTTGAAGCTTTCTTT.

The chain joins TRBV27 to TRBJ2-1; tentative D call: TRBD2 (6 bases). This CDR3 is 14 amino acids long. Germline V gene lookup returns CDR1 MNHEY and CDR2 SMNVEV (reference sequence). V lost 4 bases to trimming and J lost 2 bases, with 9 bases between them. CDR3 region: CASSWRGAYNEQFF. As DNA, the CDR3 is TGTGCCAGCAGTTGGAGGGGTGCCTACAATGAGCAGTTCTTC.

The rearrangement links TRBV6-1 to TRBJ2-7; no firm D call. In germline, CDR1 is MNHNS, CDR2 SASEGT. The V gene lost 2 bases and the J gene lost 1 base, with 6 bases spanning the gap. The CDR3 spans 13 residues. CDR3 residues: CASSEIGSYEQYF. The CDR3, as DNA: TGTGCCAGCAGTGAAATAGGGTCCTACGAGCAGTACTTC.